These 8 T cell receptor beta chains were all obtained from the same sample, sequenced in a study of cytomegalovirus exposure and HLA in healthy donors. Measured with immunoSEQ multiplex PCR; TCRdb has only the in-frame clones, and not every one. The table lists about 120,000 clones, roughly 90% of them singletons. The sequenced sample consisted of PBMCs. Receptors were obtained from a woman aged 18-30 years in good health and CMV-seropositive.

In nucleotides, the CDR3 is TGTGCCAGCAGCCCCGGGACTGCAGGTGGTGAAAAACTGTTTTTT. It codes for CASSPGTAGGEKLFF. The gene calls are TRBV7-8 and TRBJ1-4; D is possibly TRBD1 (5 bases). The CDR3 extends over 15 amino acids. The V end lost 5 bases, the J end lost 7 bases, and 17 bases lay between the germline ends. CDR1 is SGHVS and CDR2 is FQNEAQ in the germline V gene.

DNA of the CDR3: TGTGCCAGCAGCCAAGATAGGACTAGCGGGAGAGTCGGGACCCAGTACTTC. This sequence encodes CASSQDRTSGRVGTQYF. V usage is TRBV4-2 and J usage is TRBJ2-5, with 13 bases that match TRBD2. V was clipped by 0 bases and J by 7 bases; unmatched bases: 8. The germline V gene has CDR1 LGHNA and CDR2 YNFKEQ. The CDR3 is 17 amino acids.

In this sample, this clone turned up once. V and J are TRBV21-1 and TRBJ2-3; TRBD1, the table's D call, lacks a check against the DNA. TRBV21-1 constitutes a pseudogene. This CDR3 has 16 amino acids. Written as DNA, the CDR3 is TGTGCCAGCAGTGACATTGCTACAGTCATGCAAGATACGCAGTATTTT. Protein sequence: CASSDIATVMQDTQYF.

The chain uses TRBV9 and TRBJ2-5; 12 positions agree with TRBD2. J lost 4 bases, V lost 4 bases, and 8 bases had no gene match. CDR3 length: 16 amino acids. From germline, CDR1 is SGDLS and CDR2 YYNGEE. The CDR3: CASSPGTSGSLETQYF. In nucleotides, the CDR3 is TGTGCCAGCAGCCCGGGGACTAGCGGGTCATTAGAGACCCAGTACTTC.

This sequence joins TRBV15 and TRBJ1-6; unclear D gene. The CDR3 contains 15 residues. Germline V lookup: CDR1 LNHNV, CDR2 YYDKDF (reference sequence). The V and J ends lost 5 bases and 4 bases respectively, with 12 bases between them. The CDR3 DNA is TGTGCCACCAGCCCCCGGGTGGAATATAATTCACCCCTCCACTTT. Translating it yields CATSPRVEYNSPLHF.

This rearrangement joins TRBV6-5 to TRBJ2-5; tentatively, D is TRBD1 (6 bases). The CDR3 extends over 14 amino acids. Looked up from germline, CDR1 is MNHEY and CDR2 is SVGAGI. V was clipped by 6 bases and J by 4 bases, with 15 bases between them. The CDR3 region is CASRSRGRGETQYF. CDR3 DNA sequence: TGTGCCAGCAGGAGCAGGGGAAGGGGAGAGACCCAGTACTTC.

V is TRBV19 and J is TRBJ2-7; 10 bases agree with TRBD1. V trimming: 6 bases; J trimming: 2 bases; junction bases outside the gene matches: 7. The germline gives CDR1 LNHDA, CDR2 SQIVND (reference sequence). CDR3 length equals 15 residues. The CDR3: CASSNPGTGAYEQYF. The CDR3 DNA reads TGTGCCAGTAGCAACCCCGGGACAGGGGCCTACGAGCAGTACTTC.

The chain carries TRBV19 and TRBJ1-6; 9 bases map to TRBD1. V shed 5 bases, J shed 8 bases, and the junction held 7 bases outside the gene matches. Looked up from germline, CDR1 is LNHDA and CDR2 is SQIVND (reference sequence). The CDR3 covers 15 residues. This CDR3 is CASSGTQGAYSPLHF. In DNA form, the CDR3 reads TGTGCCAGTAGTGGGACACAGGGGGCGTATTCACCCCTCCACTTT.